This TCR beta chain appears in the sequencing data of a study of beta chain features in type 1 diabetes. The study's findings and limits: Possibly, sequencing cDNA over-represented cells that had high TCR expression levels. A pattern of fewer insertions and more deletions at VDJ junctions was seen in type 1 diabetes patients.

On average, the one heparinised blood draw given by each donor was roughly 100 mL. The CDR3 consists of 11 residues. The V gene's germline CDR1 is DFQATT and CDR2 SNEGSKA (reference sequence). Trimming removed 2 bases at V and 3 bases at J, with 4 bases between. To note about this clone: Antigen: not known.

Expressed TCRB transcripts were sequenced because the isolated RNA had all been reverse transcribed beforehand. The method was immunoSEQ multiplex PCR; TCRdb's version includes in-frame clones alone and lacks a portion of them. Among 900,000 or so clones listed, 15% to 20% were seen once. Sequencing was done on a sample of naive CD4+ T cells from blood. The chain employs TRBV20-1 and TRBJ2-5; D ambiguous. The source is a woman younger than 35 in good health. The CDR3 loop is CSARHEETQYF. CDR3 nucleotide sequence: TGCAGTGCTAGACATGAAGAGACCCAGTACTTC.